This T cell receptor beta chain was sequenced during a study of cytomegalovirus exposure and HLA in healthy donors. PCR involved 60 Vbeta and 13 Jbeta primers. The method was immunoSEQ multiplex PCR; TCRdb's version includes in-frame clones alone and lacks a portion of them. Its table records about 140,000 clones. The CDR3 is 19 amino acids. This sequence joins TRBV21-1 and TRBJ1-2. TRBV21-1 has pseudogene status. The sequenced material came from PBMCs. The receptor was isolated from a woman between 18 and 30 years old in good health and CMV-seronegative. The CDR3 spells CASSKVFWEGSRPNYGYTF. CDR3 coding DNA: TGTGCCAGCAGCAAAGTCTTTTGGGAGGGGAGTAGGCCTAACTATGGCTACACCTTC.